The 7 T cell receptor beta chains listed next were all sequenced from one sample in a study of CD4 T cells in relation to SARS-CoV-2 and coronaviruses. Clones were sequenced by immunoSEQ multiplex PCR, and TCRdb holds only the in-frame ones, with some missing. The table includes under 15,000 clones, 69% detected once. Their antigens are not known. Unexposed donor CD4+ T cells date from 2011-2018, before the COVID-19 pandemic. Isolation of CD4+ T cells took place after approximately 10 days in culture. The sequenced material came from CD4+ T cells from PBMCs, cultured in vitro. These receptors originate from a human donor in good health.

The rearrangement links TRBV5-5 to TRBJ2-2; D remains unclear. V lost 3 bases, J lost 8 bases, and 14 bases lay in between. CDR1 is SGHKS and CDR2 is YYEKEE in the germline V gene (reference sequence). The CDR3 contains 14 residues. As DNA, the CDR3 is TGTGCCAGCAGCTGGGATATAGCTCTGGGGGAGCTGTTTTTT. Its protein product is CASSWDIALGELFF.

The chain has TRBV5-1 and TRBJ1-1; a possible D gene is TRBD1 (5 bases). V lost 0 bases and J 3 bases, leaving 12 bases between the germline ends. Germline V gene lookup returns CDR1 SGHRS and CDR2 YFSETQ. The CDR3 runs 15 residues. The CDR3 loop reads CASSLGSGGDTEAFF. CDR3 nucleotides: TGCGCCAGCAGCTTGGGATCGGGGGGGGACACTGAAGCTTTCTTT.

For the CDR3, the DNA is TGCGCCAGCGCCCCAGTTCCTACTAGCGGGAGTTTTGATGAGCAGTTCTTC. It codes for CASAPVPTSGSFDEQFF. The chain employs TRBV5-1 and TRBJ2-1; 11 bases map to TRBD2. Per the germline V gene, CDR1 is SGHRS and CDR2 is YFSETQ. The J segment lost 8 bases and the V segment lost 7 bases, leaving 17 bases of the junction unmatched. The CDR3 has 17 residues.

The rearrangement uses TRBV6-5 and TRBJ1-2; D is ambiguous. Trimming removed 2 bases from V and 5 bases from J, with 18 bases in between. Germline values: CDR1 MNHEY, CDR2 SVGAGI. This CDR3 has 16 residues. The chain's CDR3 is CASSYLLVGREYGYTF. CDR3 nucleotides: TGTGCCAGCAGTTACCTCTTGGTGGGCAGAGAATATGGCTACACCTTC.

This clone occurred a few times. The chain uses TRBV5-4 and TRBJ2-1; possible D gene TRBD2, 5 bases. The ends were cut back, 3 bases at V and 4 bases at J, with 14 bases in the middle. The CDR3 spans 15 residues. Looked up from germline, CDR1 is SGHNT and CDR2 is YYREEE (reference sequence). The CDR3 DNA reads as TGTGCCAGCAGCTCAGGACTCCTCCAGTACAATGAGCAGTTCTTC. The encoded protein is CASSSGLLQYNEQFF.

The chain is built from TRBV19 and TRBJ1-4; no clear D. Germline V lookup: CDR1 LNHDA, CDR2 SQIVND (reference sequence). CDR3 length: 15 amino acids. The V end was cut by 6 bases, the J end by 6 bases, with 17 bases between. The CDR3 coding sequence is TGTGCCAGTAGCTATGAACGGGGTAGGGATGAAAAACTGTTTTTT. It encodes CASSYERGRDEKLFF.

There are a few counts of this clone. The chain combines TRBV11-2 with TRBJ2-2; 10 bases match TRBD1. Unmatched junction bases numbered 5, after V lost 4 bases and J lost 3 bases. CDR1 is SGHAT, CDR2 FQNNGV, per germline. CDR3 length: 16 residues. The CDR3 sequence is CASSSSGTGDTGELFF. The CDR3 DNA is TGTGCCAGCAGCTCCTCCGGGACAGGGGACACCGGGGAGCTGTTTTTT.